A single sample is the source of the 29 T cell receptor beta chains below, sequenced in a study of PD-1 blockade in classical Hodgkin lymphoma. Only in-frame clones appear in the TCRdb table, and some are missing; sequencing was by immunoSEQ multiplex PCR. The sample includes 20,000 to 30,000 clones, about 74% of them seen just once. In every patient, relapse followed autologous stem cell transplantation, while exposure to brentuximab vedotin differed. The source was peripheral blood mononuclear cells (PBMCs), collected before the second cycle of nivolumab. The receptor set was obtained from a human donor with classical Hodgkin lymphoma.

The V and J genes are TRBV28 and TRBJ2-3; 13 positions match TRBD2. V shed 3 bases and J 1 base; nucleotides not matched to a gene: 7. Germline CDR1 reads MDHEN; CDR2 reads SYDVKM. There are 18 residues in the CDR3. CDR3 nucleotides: TGTGCCAGCAGTTTCATCGATGGACTAGCGGGAGGCACAGATACGCAGTATTTT. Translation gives CASSFIDGLAGGTDTQYF.

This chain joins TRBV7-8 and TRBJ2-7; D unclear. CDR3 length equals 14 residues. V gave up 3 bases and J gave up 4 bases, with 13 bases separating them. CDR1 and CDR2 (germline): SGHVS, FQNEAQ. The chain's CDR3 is CASSLARGAYEQYF. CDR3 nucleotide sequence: TGTGCCAGCAGCTTGGCCAGAGGAGCGTACGAGCAGTACTTC.

The CDR3 region has the DNA TGTGCCAGCAGTTACTCTCCCCAGGGAGGGTACGAGCAGTACTTC. Encoded protein: CASSYSPQGGYEQYF. V usage is TRBV6-6 and J usage is TRBJ2-7, with TRBD2 matching 7 bases. The V gene's germline CDR1 is MNHNY and CDR2 SVGAGI (reference sequence). The CDR3 contains 15 residues. V dropped 0 bases and J dropped 4; count of bases not matched to a gene: 6.

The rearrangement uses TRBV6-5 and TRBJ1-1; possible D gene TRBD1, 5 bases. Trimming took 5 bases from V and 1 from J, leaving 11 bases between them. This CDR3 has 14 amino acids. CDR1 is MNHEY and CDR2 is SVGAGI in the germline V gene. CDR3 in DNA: TGTGCCAGCAGTACAGGATTTGCGAACACTGAAGCTTTCTTT. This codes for CASSTGFANTEAFF.

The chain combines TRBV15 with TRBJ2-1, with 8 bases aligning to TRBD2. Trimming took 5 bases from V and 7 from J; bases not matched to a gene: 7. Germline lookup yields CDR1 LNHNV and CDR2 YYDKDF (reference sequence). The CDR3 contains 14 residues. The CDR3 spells CATSPQGLVNEQFF. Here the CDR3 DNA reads TGTGCCACCAGCCCCCAGGGACTAGTTAATGAGCAGTTCTTC.

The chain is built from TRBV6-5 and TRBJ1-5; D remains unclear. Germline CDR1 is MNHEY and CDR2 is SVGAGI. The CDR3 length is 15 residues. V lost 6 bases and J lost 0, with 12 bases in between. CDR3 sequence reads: CASRGPALSNQPQHF. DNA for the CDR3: TGTGCCAGCAGGGGTCCAGCCCTTAGCAATCAGCCCCAGCATTTT.

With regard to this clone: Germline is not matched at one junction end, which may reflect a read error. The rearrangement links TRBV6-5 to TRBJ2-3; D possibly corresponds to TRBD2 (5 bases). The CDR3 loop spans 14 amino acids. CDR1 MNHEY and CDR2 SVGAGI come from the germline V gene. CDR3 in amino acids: CASSDSGSSDTQYF. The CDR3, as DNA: TGTGCCAGCAGTGACTCGGGGAGTTCAGATACGCAGTATTTT.

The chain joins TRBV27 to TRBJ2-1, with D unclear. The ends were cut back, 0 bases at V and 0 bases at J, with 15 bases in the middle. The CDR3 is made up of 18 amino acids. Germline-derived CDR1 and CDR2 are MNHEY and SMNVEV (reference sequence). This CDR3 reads CASSLSAYAGGSYNEQFF. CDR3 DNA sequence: TGTGCCAGCAGTTTATCGGCCTACGCAGGCGGCTCCTACAATGAGCAGTTCTTC.

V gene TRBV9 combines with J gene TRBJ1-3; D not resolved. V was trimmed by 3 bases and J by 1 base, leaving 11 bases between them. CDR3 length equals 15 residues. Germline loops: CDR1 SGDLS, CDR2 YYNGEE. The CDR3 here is CASSDATDSGNTIYF. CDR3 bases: TGTGCCAGCAGCGATGCTACTGATTCTGGAAACACCATATATTTT.

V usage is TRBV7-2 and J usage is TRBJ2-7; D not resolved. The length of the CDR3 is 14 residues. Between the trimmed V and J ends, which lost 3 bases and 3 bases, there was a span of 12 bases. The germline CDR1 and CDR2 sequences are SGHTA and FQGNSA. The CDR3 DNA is TGTGCCAGCAGCTTCGGCCTTTCACTCTACGAGCAGTACTTC. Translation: CASSFGLSLYEQYF.

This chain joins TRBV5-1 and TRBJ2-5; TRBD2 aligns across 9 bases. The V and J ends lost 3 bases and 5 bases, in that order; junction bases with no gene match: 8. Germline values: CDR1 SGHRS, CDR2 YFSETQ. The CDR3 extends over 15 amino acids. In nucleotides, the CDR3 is TGCGCCAGCAGCTCGCCCGGGACTAGCAAGGAGACCCAGTACTTC. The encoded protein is CASSSPGTSKETQYF.

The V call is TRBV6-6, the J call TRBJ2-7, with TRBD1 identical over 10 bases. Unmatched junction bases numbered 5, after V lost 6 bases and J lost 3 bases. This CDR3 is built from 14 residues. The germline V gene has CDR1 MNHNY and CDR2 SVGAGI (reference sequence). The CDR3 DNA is TGTGCCAGCAGCAGGACAGGGGGTTTCTACGAGCAGTACTTC. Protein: CASSRTGGFYEQYF.

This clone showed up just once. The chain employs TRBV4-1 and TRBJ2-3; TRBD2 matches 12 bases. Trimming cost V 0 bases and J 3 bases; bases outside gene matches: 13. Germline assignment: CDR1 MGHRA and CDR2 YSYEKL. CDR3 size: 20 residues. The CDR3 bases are TGCGCCAGCAGCCAAGAACCACTAGCGGGAGGAGGCTTGAGAACAGATACGCAGTATTTT. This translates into CASSQEPLAGGGLRTDTQYF.

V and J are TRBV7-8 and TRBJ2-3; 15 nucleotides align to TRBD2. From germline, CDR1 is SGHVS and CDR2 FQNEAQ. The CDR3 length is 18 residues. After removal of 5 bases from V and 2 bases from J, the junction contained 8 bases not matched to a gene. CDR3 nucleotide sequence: TGTGCCAGCAGCCCTTGGACTAGCGGGAGGGCAGTCACAGATACGCAGTATTTT. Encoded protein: CASSPWTSGRAVTDTQYF.

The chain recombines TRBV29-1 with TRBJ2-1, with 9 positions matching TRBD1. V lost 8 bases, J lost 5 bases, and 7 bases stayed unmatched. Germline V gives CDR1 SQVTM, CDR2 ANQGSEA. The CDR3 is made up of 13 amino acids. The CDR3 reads CSIRQGGHNEQFF. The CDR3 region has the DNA TGCAGCATACGACAGGGGGGCCACAATGAGCAGTTCTTC.

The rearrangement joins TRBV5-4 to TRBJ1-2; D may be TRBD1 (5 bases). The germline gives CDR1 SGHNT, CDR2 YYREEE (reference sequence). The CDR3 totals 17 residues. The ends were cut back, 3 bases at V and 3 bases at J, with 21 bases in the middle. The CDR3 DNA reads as TGTGCCAGCAGCTCACCTCTGGACACCCCGGGGGACTATGGCTACACCTTC. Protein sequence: CASSSPLDTPGDYGYTF.

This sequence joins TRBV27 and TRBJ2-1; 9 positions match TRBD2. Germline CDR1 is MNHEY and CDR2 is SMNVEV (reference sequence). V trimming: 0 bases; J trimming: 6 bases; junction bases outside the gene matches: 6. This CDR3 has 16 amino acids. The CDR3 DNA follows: TGTGCCAGCAGTTTATCCTTAGCGGGAGTGTCCAATGAGCAGTTCTTC. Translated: CASSLSLAGVSNEQFF.

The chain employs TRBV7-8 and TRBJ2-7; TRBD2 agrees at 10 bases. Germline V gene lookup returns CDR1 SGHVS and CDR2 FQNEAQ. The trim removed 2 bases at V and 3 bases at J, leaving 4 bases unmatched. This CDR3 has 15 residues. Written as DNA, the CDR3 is TGTGCCAGCAGCTTACTAACTAGCGGGAACTACGAGCAGTACTTC. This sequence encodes CASSLLTSGNYEQYF.

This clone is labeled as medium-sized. CDR3 nucleotide sequence: TGTGCCAGCATCCAGGCCGCTGAAGCTTTCTTT. This codes for CASIQAAEAFF. V usage is TRBV28 and J usage is TRBJ1-1, with D unresolved. Germline CDR1 reads MDHEN; CDR2 reads SYDVKM. This CDR3 contains 11 residues. V was shortened by 7 bases and J by 6 bases, with 9 bases between the two germline ends.

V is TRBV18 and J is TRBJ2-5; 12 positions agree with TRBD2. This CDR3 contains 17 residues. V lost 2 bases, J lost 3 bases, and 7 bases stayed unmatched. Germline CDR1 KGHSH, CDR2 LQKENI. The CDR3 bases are TGTGCCAGCTCACCAGTTTCTAGCGGGAGGGCCGAAGAGACCCAGTACTTC. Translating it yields CASSPVSSGRAEETQYF.

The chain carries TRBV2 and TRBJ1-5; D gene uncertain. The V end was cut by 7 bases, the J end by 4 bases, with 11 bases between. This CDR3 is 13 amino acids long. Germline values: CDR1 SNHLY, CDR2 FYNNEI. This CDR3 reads CASISQPNQPQHF. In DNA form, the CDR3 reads TGTGCCAGCATTAGTCAGCCAAATCAGCCCCAGCATTTT.

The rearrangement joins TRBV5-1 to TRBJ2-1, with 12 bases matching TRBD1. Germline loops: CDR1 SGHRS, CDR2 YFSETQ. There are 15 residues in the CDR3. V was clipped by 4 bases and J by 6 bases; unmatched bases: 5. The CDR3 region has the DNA TGCGCCAGCAGCACGGGACAGGGGGCTCTCAATGAGCAGTTCTTC. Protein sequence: CASSTGQGALNEQFF.

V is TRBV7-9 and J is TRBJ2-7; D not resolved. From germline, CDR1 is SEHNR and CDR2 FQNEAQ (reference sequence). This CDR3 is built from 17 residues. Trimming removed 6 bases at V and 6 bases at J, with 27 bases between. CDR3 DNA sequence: TGTGCCAGCAGTCGACGAGATGGGGTCGGTTCTCAGCGCGAGCAGTACTTC. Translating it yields CASSRRDGVGSQREQYF.

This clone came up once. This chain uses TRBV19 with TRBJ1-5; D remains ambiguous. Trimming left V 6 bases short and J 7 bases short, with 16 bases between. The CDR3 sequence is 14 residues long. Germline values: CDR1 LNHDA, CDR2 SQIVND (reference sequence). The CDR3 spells CASSLALGGQPQHF. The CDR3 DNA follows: TGTGCCAGTAGCCTTGCCCTCGGCGGGCAGCCCCAGCATTTT.

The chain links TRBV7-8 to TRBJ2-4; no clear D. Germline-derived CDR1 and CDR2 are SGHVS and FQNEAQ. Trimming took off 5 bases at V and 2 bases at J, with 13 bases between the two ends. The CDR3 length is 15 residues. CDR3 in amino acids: CASSHDRAPKNIQYF. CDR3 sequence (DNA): TGTGCCAGCAGCCACGACCGGGCCCCCAAAAACATTCAGTACTTC.

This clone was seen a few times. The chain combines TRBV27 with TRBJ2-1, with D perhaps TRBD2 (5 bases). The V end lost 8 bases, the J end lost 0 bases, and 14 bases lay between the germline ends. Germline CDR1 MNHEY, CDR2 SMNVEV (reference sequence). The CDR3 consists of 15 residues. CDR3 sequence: CASGLLGDSYNEQFF. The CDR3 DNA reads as TGTGCCAGCGGCTTGTTGGGAGACTCCTACAATGAGCAGTTCTTC.

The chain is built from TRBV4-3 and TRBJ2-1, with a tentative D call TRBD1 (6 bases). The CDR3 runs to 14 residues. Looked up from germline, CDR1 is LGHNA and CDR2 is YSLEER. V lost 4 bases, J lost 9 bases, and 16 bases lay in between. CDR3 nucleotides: TGCGCCAGCAGCCGAATGAACAGGGAGCGTGAGCAGTTCTTC. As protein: CASSRMNREREQFF.

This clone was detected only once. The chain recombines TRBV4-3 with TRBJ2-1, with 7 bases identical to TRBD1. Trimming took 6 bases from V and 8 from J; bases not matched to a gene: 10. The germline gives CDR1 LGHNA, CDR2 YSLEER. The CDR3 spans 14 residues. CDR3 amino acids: CASSPQTGNHEQFF. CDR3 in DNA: TGCGCCAGCAGTCCCCAGACAGGGAACCATGAGCAGTTCTTC.

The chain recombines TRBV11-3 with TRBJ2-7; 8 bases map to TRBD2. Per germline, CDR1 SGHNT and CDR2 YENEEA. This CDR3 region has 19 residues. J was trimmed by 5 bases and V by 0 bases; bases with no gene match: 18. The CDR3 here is CASSLETGLAGWGVHEQYF. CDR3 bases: TGTGCCAGCAGCTTAGAGACTGGACTAGCAGGATGGGGGGTCCACGAGCAGTACTTC.